The T cell receptor (beta chain) under discussion was sequenced for a study of glioma-infiltrating T cells. Whole-study findings and limits: Gliomas, especially low-grade, showed above-expected tissue-blood divergence; non-neoplastic patients showed below. Tissue and blood shared very few CDR3 sequences.

CDR1 and CDR2 from the germline V gene are MDHEN and SYDVKM. V was shortened by 4 bases and J by 10 bases, with 10 bases between the two germline ends. CDR3 size: 11 residues. This clonotype occurred many times. Its antigen is not identified. Amplification of TCR alpha and beta CDR3 regions from RNA used iRepertoire nested multiplex PCR. One-step reverse transcription and amplification started from approximately 100-400 ng of tissue mRNA or PBMC total RNA. MiXCR was run by TCRdb on the multiplex PCR reads, yielding one entry per CDR3 protein. The table lists roughly 20,000 distinct CDR3 sequences, around 25% of them singletons, with about an eighth in the top ten.

Sequencing was carried out using glioma tissue, nonneoplastic brain tissue, or PBMCs (not recorded which). The sequence came from a human donor with low-grade glioma or glioblastoma, undergoing nonglioma brain surgery, or in good health (not recorded which). The chain links TRBV28 to TRBJ1-2; unclear D gene. The DNA of the CDR3 is TGTGCCAGCAGTTCTTTGAGGACCTACACCTTC. Amino acids: CASSSLRTYTF.